This TCR beta chain came from a study of blood T cell repertoires in COVID-19. Study information: The United States, Italy and Spain provided the acute and convalescent COVID-19 samples. T cells, B-cell-depleted T cells, or PBMCs supplied cDNA or gDNA.

Per the original data handling: Amplification of reference gene primers provided the estimated nucleated cell counts. Libraries were prepared by immunoSEQ multiplex PCR; TCRdb keeps only in-frame clonotypes and omits some of them. That table is the source of V, J and clone size, and D and trimming were worked out from the DNA. The sample shows around 440,000 clones, 88% of them seen only once. Enrolment of Seattle patients took place during active infection, and they were followed longitudinally. Trimming pared 0 bases from V and 0 bases from J, leaving 14 bases between. CDR1 and CDR2 from the germline V gene are SGHNT and YYREEE (reference sequence). The CDR3 length is 17 residues.

The TCR was taken from a woman aged 45-65 years with COVID-19, enrolled during active disease. The gene calls are TRBV5-4 and TRBJ2-3; D not certain. Sequencing was performed on peripheral blood. The CDR3 DNA sequence: TGTGCCAGCAGCTTGGATTCGCCCTCAACTAGCACAGATACGCAGTATTTT. Translating it yields CASSLDSPSTSTDTQYF. The complete variable domain, with remaining parts taken from reference TRBV5-4 and TRBJ2-3, reads ETGVTQSPTHLIKTRGQQVTLRCSSQSGHNTVSWYQQALGQGPQFIFQYYREEENGRGNFPPRFSGLQFPNYSSELNVNALELDDSALYLCASSLDSPSTSTDTQYFGPGTRLTVL.